These 18 T cell receptor beta chains were sequenced from one sample in a study of tumor T cells in aggressive B-cell lymphoma. Measured with immunoSEQ multiplex PCR; TCRdb has only the in-frame clones, and not every one. The repertoire holds several thousand clones, with 88% as singletons. The sequenced material came from tumor tissue. Receptors originate from an adult with diffuse large B cell lymphoma. Some clones in this sample may be carry-over from other donors' samples.

The chain joins TRBV29-1 to TRBJ2-5; D possibly corresponds to TRBD2 (6 bases). Germline assignment: CDR1 SQVTM and CDR2 ANQGSEA. The CDR3 is 13 amino acids. Between the trimmed V and J ends, which lost 5 bases and 5 bases, there was a span of 15 bases. CDR3 protein: CSVSGWAGETQYF. CDR3 DNA: TGCAGCGTTTCCGGATGGGCGGGGGAGACCCAGTACTTC.

The CDR3 coding sequence is TGTGCCTGGAACAGGGACTCTGGAAACACCATATATTTT. Translation: CAWNRDSGNTIYF. The chain carries TRBV30 and TRBJ1-3; TRBD1 might be the D (6 bases). The V and J ends lost 4 bases and 0 bases respectively, with 7 bases between them. Germline V gene lookup returns CDR1 GTSNPN and CDR2 SVGIG (reference sequence). The CDR3 is 13 residues long.

This clone was recorded a few times. The chain employs TRBV27 and TRBJ2-1; 7 nucleotides match TRBD2. CDR3 length: 13 residues. V shed 5 bases, J shed 5 bases, and the junction held 3 bases outside the gene matches. CDR1 and CDR2 from the germline V gene are MNHEY and SMNVEV (reference sequence). The CDR3 loop is CASSGGTNNEQFF. The CDR3 nucleotides read TGTGCCAGCAGTGGGGGGACTAACAATGAGCAGTTCTTC.

V gene TRBV18 combines with J gene TRBJ1-2, with D tentatively TRBD1 (5 bases). Germline lookup yields CDR1 KGHSH and CDR2 LQKENI. V was cut by 3 bases and J by 5 bases, with 25 bases left in between. This CDR3 is built from 18 residues. The CDR3 here is CASSPTNSGHPREYGYTF. DNA of the CDR3: TGTGCCAGCTCACCTACAAACTCCGGACACCCGAGAGAGTATGGCTACACCTTC.

This chain links TRBV7-2 with TRBJ2-3, with D maybe TRBD2 (5 bases). Trimming cost V 2 bases and J 2 bases, with 8 bases left between them. This CDR3 has 14 residues. The V gene's germline CDR1 is SGHTA and CDR2 FQGNSA. The CDR3 spells CASSLRTLTDTQYF. CDR3 coding DNA: TGTGCCAGCAGCTTACGGACTCTCACAGATACGCAGTATTTT.

The chain uses TRBV27 and TRBJ2-2; TRBD2 matches 7 bases. V dropped 3 bases and J dropped 7; count of bases not matched to a gene: 5. This CDR3 has 14 amino acids. CDR1 is MNHEY and CDR2 is SMNVEV in the germline V gene (reference sequence). CDR3 nucleotides: TGTGCCAGCAGTTTTCGGGGGGTGGTCGGGGAGCTGTTTTTT. Translation gives CASSFRGVVGELFF.

J is TRBJ2-7 and V is TRBV6-5, with 11 bases that match TRBD1. J lost 4 bases, V lost 4 bases, and 3 bases had no gene match. The CDR3 extends over 14 amino acids. Germline V gene data show CDR1 as MNHEY and CDR2 as SVGAGI. The CDR3 sequence: CASSSRDRGYEQYF. The CDR3 nucleotides read TGTGCCAGCAGTTCCCGGGACAGGGGGTACGAGCAGTACTTC.

The rearrangement links TRBV29-1 to TRBJ2-3; D not resolved. The V gene's germline CDR1 is SQVTM and CDR2 ANQGSEA. Trimming removed 3 bases from V and 1 base from J, with 8 bases in between. The CDR3 is 13 amino acids. This CDR3 reads CSVDFAGTDTQYF. In nucleotides, the CDR3 is TGCAGCGTTGATTTTGCGGGCACAGATACGCAGTATTTT.

This clone was counted once. V gene TRBV4-1 combines with J gene TRBJ2-7; D possibly corresponds to TRBD2 (6 bases). Germline values: CDR1 MGHRA, CDR2 YSYEKL. The CDR3 has 17 residues. Trimming removed 1 base at V and 0 bases at J, with 16 bases between. The CDR3 sequence is CASSQALSGLLSYEQYF. CDR3 DNA: TGCGCCAGCAGCCAAGCGCTCAGCGGGCTACTCTCCTACGAGCAGTACTTC.

This chain links TRBV7-6 with TRBJ1-4; D is uncertain. The ends were cut back, 5 bases at V and 5 bases at J, with 6 bases in the middle. The V gene's germline CDR1 is SGHVS and CDR2 FNYEAQ. The CDR3 contains 12 residues. The CDR3 sequence: CASSPLNEKLFF. CDR3 coding DNA: TGTGCCAGCAGCCCCTTAAATGAAAAACTGTTTTTT.

This clone was found once. This sequence joins TRBV9 and TRBJ2-2, with 9 bases fitting TRBD1. The CDR3 runs 16 residues. Trimming cost V 4 bases and J 3 bases; bases outside gene matches: 7. Germline CDR1 is SGDLS and CDR2 is YYNGEE. CDR3 sequence (DNA): TGTGCCAGCAGCACACATGACAGGGGGTACACCGGGGAGCTGTTTTTT. Its protein is CASSTHDRGYTGELFF.

J is TRBJ2-7 and V is TRBV5-1; D is perhaps TRBD1 (6 bases). The CDR3 is made up of 12 amino acids. Looked up from germline, CDR1 is SGHRS and CDR2 is YFSETQ. V gave up 5 bases and J gave up 2 bases, with 8 bases separating them. CDR3 sequence (DNA): TGCGCCAGCAGATCAGGGGCCTACGAGCAGTACTTC. Amino acids: CASRSGAYEQYF. The variable domain in full, completed from reference TRBV5-1 and TRBJ2-7, reads KAGVTQTPRYLIKTRGQQVTLSCSPISGHRSVSWYQQTPGQGLQFLFEYFSETQRNKGNFPGRFSGRQFSNSRSEMNVSTLELGDSALYLCASRSGAYEQYFGPGTRLTVT.

This chain connects TRBV2 to TRBJ2-2; a possible D gene is TRBD2 (6 bases). Per germline, CDR1 SNHLY and CDR2 FYNNEI. This CDR3 contains 16 residues. Trimming shortened V by 6 bases and J by 1 base, and 15 bases separated the two germline ends. Written as DNA, the CDR3 is TGTGCCAGCAGGGACTGGGACTCGGAGAACACCGGGGAGCTGTTTTTT. It translates to CASRDWDSENTGELFF.

The chain is built from TRBV7-3 and TRBJ1-1, with D unclear. Per the germline V gene, CDR1 is SGHTA and CDR2 is FQGTGA. V lost 2 bases and J lost 4, with 11 bases in between. This CDR3 contains 14 residues. The CDR3 nucleotides are TGTGCCAGCAGCTTATCTCACGGGAGCACTGAAGCTTTCTTT. It codes for CASSLSHGSTEAFF.

The chain couples TRBV11-2 to TRBJ1-1, with D possibly TRBD1 on 6 matching bases. There are 15 residues in the CDR3. Trimming pared 0 bases from V and 1 base from J, leaving 9 bases between. The germline gives CDR1 SGHAT, CDR2 FQNNGV. The DNA of the CDR3 is TGTGCCAGCAGCTTAGAACCAGGGGCGAACACTGAAGCTTTCTTT. Its translation is CASSLEPGANTEAFF.

J is TRBJ2-3 and V is TRBV11-3; maybe TRBD2 (5 bases). The germline V gene encodes CDR1 SGHNT and CDR2 YENEEA. The CDR3 is 17 residues long. The germline V and J ends were trimmed by 2 bases and 2 bases, with 17 bases remaining between them. CDR3 bases: TGTGCCAGCAGCTTAAGCAACGGACTCAGTATCACAGATACGCAGTATTTT. Translated: CASSLSNGLSITDTQYF. The full variable domain, its missing parts supplied by reference TRBV11-3 and TRBJ2-3, is EAGVVQSPRYKIIEKKQPVAFWCNPISGHNTLYWYLQNLGQGPELLIRYENEEAVDDSQLPKDRFSAERLKGVDSTLKIQPAELGDSAVYLCASSLSNGLSITDTQYFGPGTRLTVL.

The chain recombines TRBV2 with TRBJ1-2; D unresolved. Trimming cost V 3 bases and J 2 bases, with 10 bases left between them. This CDR3 has 14 amino acids. CDR1 and CDR2 (germline): SNHLY, FYNNEI. The CDR3 coding sequence is TGTGCCAGCAGTGACCCTAGAGTAAACTATGGCTACACCTTC. This encodes CASSDPRVNYGYTF.

The rearrangement links TRBV13 to TRBJ1-1, with D unresolved. This CDR3 has 14 amino acids. Deletions cut 2 bases from V and 4 bases from J, with 11 bases between. Per germline, CDR1 PRHDT and CDR2 FYEKMQ (reference sequence). In DNA, the CDR3 is TGTGCCAGCAGCTTACCCTCCCTTAGCACTGAAGCTTTCTTT. Translated: CASSLPSLSTEAFF.